The clone carrying this T cell receptor beta chain was seen only a few times. Its antigen is not known. Researchers prepared the TCRbeta library using unique molecular identifiers, the study reports. MiXCR, run by TCRdb on the PCR reads, gives a single entry per CDR3 protein. The data hold 500,000 to 750,000 distinct CDR3 sequences, with 10% to 15% observed a single time. The data were obtained in a study of T-cell reconstitution after alpha-beta-depleted transplantation in children. General study findings and limits: As was reported, about two months after transplant, alpha-beta T cells came from several hundred expanded graft clones. At one year after transplant, newly produced T cells mostly accounted for T-cell counts and diversity.

CDR3 length equals 13 residues. Germline V gene sequence: CDR1 SGHTA, CDR2 FQGTGA. V was pared by 4 bases and J by 8 bases, with 13 bases between. The chain joins TRBV7-3 to TRBJ2-3, with a tentative D call TRBD2 (6 bases). The sample in question was PBMCs, mostly from graft donor cells, obtained 360 days after TCRalphabeta/CD19-depleted stem cell transplant. The source of this sequence is a male patient younger than 18 who had a stem cell transplant for acute myeloid leukemia, so the T cells may come from the graft donor. The CDR3: CASSSPVGGTQYF. CDR3 coding DNA: TGTGCCAGCAGCTCGCCCGTGGGGGGTACGCAGTATTTT.